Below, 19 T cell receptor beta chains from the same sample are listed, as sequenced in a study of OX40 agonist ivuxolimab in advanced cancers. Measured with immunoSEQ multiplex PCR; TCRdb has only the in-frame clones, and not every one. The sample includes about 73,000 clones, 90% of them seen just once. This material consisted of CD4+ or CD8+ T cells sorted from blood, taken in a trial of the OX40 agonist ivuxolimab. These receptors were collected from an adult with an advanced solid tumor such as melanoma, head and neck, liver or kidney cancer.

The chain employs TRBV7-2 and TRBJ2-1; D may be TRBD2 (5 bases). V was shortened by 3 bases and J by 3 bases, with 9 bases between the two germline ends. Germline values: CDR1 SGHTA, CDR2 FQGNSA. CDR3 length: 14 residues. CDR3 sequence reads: CASSFGAGYNEQFF. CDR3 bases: TGTGCCAGCAGCTTTGGCGCGGGCTACAATGAGCAGTTCTTC.

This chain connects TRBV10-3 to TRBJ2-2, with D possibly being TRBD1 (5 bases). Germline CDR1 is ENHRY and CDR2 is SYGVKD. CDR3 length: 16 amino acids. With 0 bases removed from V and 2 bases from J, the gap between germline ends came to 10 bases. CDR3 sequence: CAISESGQPNTGELFF. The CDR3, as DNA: TGTGCCATCAGTGAGTCGGGGCAACCTAACACCGGGGAGCTGTTTTTT.

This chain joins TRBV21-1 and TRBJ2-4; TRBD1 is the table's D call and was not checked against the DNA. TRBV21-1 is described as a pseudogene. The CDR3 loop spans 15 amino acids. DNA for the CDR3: TGTGCCAGCAGCAAAAAAACAGACGGCCAAAACATTCAGTACTTC. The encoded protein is CASSKKTDGQNIQYF.

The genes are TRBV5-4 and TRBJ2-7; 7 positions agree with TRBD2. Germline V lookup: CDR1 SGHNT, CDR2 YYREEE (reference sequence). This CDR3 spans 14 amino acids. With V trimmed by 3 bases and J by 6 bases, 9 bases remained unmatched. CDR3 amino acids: CASSYTRTRGEQYF. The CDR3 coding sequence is TGTGCCAGCAGCTATACCCGGACTAGAGGCGAGCAGTACTTC.

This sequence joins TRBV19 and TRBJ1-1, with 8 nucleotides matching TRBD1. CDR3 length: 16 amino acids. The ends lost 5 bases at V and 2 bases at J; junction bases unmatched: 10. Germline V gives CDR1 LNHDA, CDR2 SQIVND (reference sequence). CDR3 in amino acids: CASSPRQGLSNTEAFF. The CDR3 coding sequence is TGTGCCAGTAGTCCCCGACAGGGGCTAAGTAACACTGAAGCTTTCTTT.

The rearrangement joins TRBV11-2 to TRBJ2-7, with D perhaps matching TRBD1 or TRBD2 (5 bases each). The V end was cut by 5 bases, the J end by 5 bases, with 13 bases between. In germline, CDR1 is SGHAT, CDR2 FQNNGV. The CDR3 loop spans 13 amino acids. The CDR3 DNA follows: TGTGCCAGCAGCCGACCGGGACCCAACGAGCAGTACTTC. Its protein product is CASSRPGPNEQYF.

The CDR3 loop reads CASSPVAAGGSNEQFF. The CDR3 DNA sequence: TGTGCCAGCAGCCCAGTGGCAGCGGGAGGGAGCAATGAGCAGTTCTTC. The V call is TRBV5-5, the J call TRBJ2-1; 10 positions agree with TRBD2. The germline gives CDR1 SGHKS, CDR2 YYEKEE (reference sequence). The CDR3 sequence is 16 residues long. V lost 4 bases to trimming and J lost 6 bases; unmatched junction nucleotides: 10.

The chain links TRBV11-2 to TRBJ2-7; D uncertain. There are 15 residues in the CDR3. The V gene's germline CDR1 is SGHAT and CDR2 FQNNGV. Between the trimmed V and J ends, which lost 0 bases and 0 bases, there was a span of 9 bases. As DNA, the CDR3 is TGTGCCAGCAGCTTAGACAGGCCCTCCTCCTACGAGCAGTACTTC. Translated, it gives CASSLDRPSSYEQYF.

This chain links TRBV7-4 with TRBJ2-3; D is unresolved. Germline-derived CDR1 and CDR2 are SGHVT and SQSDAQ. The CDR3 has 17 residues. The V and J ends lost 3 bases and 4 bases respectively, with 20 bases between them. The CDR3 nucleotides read TGTGCCAGCAGCTTGGGCTTGGTCCAGCCCACCCCAGATACGCAGTATTTT. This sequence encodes CASSLGLVQPTPDTQYF. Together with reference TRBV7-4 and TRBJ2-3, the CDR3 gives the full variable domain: GAGVSQSPRYKVAKRGRDVALRCDSISGHVTLYWYRQTLGQGSEVLTYSQSDAQRDKSGRPSGRFSAERPERSVSTLKIQRTEQGDSAVYLCASSLGLVQPTPDTQYFGPGTRLTVL.

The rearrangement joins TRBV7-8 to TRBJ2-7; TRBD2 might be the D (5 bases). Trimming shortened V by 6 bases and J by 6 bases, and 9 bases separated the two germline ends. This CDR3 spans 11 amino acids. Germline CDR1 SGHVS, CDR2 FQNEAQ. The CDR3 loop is CASSGLGEQYF. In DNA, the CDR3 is TGTGCCAGCAGTGGACTCGGCGAGCAGTACTTC.

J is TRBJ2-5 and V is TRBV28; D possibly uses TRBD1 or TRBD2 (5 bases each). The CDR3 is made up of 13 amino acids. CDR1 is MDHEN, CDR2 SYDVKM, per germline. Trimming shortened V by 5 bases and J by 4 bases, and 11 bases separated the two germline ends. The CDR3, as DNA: TGTGCCAGCAGTAACCGGGGCCGAGAGACCCAGTACTTC. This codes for CASSNRGRETQYF.

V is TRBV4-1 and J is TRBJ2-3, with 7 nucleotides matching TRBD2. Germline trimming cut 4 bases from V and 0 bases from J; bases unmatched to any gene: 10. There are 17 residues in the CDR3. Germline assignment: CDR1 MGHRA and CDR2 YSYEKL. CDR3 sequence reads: CASSRVPSGSSTDTQYF. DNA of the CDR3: TGCGCCAGCAGCCGGGTACCTAGCGGTTCTAGCACAGATACGCAGTATTTT.

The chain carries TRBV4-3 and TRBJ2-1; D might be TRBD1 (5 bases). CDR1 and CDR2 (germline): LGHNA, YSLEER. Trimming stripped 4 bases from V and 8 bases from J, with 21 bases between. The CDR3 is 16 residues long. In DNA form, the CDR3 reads TGCGCCAGCAGCCCGGGTGCAGGGCAAATTAAGGATGAGCAGTTCTTC. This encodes CASSPGAGQIKDEQFF.

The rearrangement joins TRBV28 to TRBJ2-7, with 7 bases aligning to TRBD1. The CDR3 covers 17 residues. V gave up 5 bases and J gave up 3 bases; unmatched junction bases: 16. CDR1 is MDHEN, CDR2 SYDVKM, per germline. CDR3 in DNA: TGTGCCAGCAGTCCGCCACAGGGGACCCCCCCGGACTACGAGCAGTACTTC. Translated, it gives CASSPPQGTPPDYEQYF.

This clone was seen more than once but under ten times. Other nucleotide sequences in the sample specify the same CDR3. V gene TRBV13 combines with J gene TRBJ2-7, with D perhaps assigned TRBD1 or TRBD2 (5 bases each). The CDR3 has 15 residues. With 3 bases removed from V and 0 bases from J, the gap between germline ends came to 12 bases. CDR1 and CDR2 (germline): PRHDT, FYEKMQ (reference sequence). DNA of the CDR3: TGTGCCAGCAGCTTGGTGGGACGGGCCTCCTACGAGCAGTACTTC. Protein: CASSLVGRASYEQYF.

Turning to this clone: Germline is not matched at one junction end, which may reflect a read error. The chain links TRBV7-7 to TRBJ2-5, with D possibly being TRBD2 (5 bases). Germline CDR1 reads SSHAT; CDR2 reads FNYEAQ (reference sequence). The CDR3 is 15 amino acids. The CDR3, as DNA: TGTGCTAGCAGCTTAGGAGGTTCGGACCAAGAGACCCAGTACTTC. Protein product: CASSLGGSDQETQYF.

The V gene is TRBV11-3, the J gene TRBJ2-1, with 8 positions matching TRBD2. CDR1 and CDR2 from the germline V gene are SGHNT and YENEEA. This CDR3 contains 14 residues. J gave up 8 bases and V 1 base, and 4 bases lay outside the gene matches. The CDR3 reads CASSLAGLDDEQFF. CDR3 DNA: TGTGCCAGCAGCTTAGCGGGACTAGACGATGAGCAGTTCTTC.

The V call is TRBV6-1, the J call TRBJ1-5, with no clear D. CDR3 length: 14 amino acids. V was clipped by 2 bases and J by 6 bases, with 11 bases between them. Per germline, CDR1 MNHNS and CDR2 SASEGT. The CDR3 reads CASSEFGSVQPQHF. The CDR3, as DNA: TGTGCCAGCAGTGAATTTGGTAGCGTTCAGCCCCAGCATTTT.

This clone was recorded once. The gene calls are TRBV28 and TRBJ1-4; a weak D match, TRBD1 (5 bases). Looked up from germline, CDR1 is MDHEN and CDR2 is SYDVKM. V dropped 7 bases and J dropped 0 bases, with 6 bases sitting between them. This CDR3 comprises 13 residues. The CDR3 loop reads CASMTATNEKLFF. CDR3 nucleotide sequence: TGTGCCAGCATGACAGCAACTAATGAAAAACTGTTTTTT. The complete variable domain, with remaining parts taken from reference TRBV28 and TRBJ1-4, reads DVKVTQSSRYLVKRTGEKVFLECVQDMDHENMFWYRQDPGLGLRLIYFSYDVKMKEKGDIPEGYSVSREKKERFSLILESASTNQTSMYLCASMTATNEKLFFGSGTQLSVL.